The 14 T cell receptor beta chains given below trace back to one sample, sequenced in a study of T-cell reconstitution after alpha-beta-depleted transplantation in children. Preparation of the TCRbeta library was carried out with unique molecular identifiers. TCRdb reprocessed the PCR reads with MiXCR, giving one entry per CDR3 protein. The repertoire holds around 600,000 distinct CDR3 sequences, about 15% seen once, with approximately 1% in the top ten. Material: PBMCs from the stem cell graft donor, obtained from the stem cell graft. These receptors originate from a human donor who donated a stem cell graft to a child with acute myeloid leukemia.

This clonotype was detected a few times. J is TRBJ2-1 and V is TRBV5-5; 8 bases agree with TRBD1. CDR1 is SGHKS, CDR2 YYEKEE, per germline (reference sequence). J lost 8 bases, V lost 3 bases, and 10 bases had no gene match. This CDR3 region has 15 residues. CDR3: CASSWDRLVRDEQFF. CDR3 coding DNA: TGTGCCAGCAGCTGGGACAGGTTGGTTAGGGATGAGCAGTTCTTC.

This clonotype was seen a handful of times. V is TRBV7-2 and J is TRBJ1-1; possibly TRBD1 for D (5 bases). The CDR3 covers 16 residues. Germline V gene sequence: CDR1 SGHTA, CDR2 FQGNSA. V lost 5 bases and J 0 bases, leaving 16 bases between the germline ends. The CDR3 DNA reads as TGTGCCAGCAGCCCTAGTCGGGGGTCCATGAACACTGAAGCTTTCTTT. Translated, it gives CASSPSRGSMNTEAFF.

The chain employs TRBV28 and TRBJ1-1; no clear D. The CDR3 contains 14 residues. The germline V gene has CDR1 MDHEN and CDR2 SYDVKM. Between the trimmed V and J ends, which lost 3 bases and 3 bases, there was a span of 11 bases. DNA of the CDR3: TGTGCCAGCAGTTTCCTCCTCGGGTACACTGAAGCTTTCTTT. This encodes CASSFLLGYTEAFF.

V gene TRBV15 combines with J gene TRBJ1-1, with a possible D match to TRBD1 (6 bases). Germline V lookup: CDR1 LNHNV, CDR2 YYDKDF (reference sequence). The CDR3 covers 16 residues. The germline V and J ends were trimmed by 3 bases and 4 bases, with 18 bases remaining between them. CDR3 residues: CATSRYLSGASTEAFF. CDR3 bases: TGTGCCACCAGCAGGTACCTCTCGGGGGCGTCCACTGAAGCTTTCTTT.

V is TRBV7-8 and J is TRBJ2-5, with 11 positions matching TRBD2. From germline, CDR1 is SGHVS and CDR2 FQNEAQ. V gave up 5 bases and J gave up 2 bases; unmatched junction bases: 7. The CDR3 runs to 16 residues. This CDR3 reads CASSRWTSGYQETQYF. CDR3 sequence (DNA): TGTGCCAGCAGCAGATGGACTAGCGGGTATCAAGAGACCCAGTACTTC.

V gene TRBV5-1 combines with J gene TRBJ2-5; 7 bases align to TRBD2. CDR3 size: 15 residues. Unmatched junction bases numbered 11, after V lost 4 bases and J lost 5 bases. CDR1 is SGHRS, CDR2 YFSETQ, per germline. In DNA form, the CDR3 reads TGCGCCAGCAGCCCCCCCGAAGCGGGGCCGGAGACCCAGTACTTC. This encodes CASSPPEAGPETQYF.

This clonotype has only a few counts. The chain links TRBV20-1 to TRBJ1-5; D ambiguous. In germline, CDR1 is DFQATT, CDR2 SNEGSKA (reference sequence). The CDR3 consists of 13 residues. The V gene lost 3 bases and the J gene lost 2 bases, with 8 bases spanning the gap. CDR3 amino acids: CSASGSRNQPQHF. The CDR3 DNA reads as TGCAGTGCTAGTGGTTCTCGCAATCAGCCCCAGCATTTT.

The chain uses TRBV7-9 and TRBJ2-7, with TRBD2 as a possible D gene (5 bases). Germline-derived CDR1 and CDR2 are SEHNR and FQNEAQ (reference sequence). The CDR3 runs to 15 residues. Trimming took off 5 bases at V and 0 bases at J, with 14 bases between the two ends. CDR3 nucleotide sequence: TGTGCCAGCAGCCCGGACGCTGGGAGCTCCTACGAGCAGTACTTC. As protein: CASSPDAGSSYEQYF. The full variable domain, with the rest looked up from reference TRBV7-9 and TRBJ2-7, is DTGVSQNPRHKITKRGQNVTFRCDPISEHNRLYWYRQTLGQGPEFLTYFQNEAQLEKSRLLSDRFSAERPKGSFSTLEIQRTEQGDSAMYLCASSPDAGSSYEQYFGPGTRLTVT.

The V gene is TRBV9, the J gene TRBJ2-1; 11 bases agree with TRBD2. The CDR3 sequence is 17 residues long. With 3 bases clipped from V and 0 bases from J, the junction kept 5 bases outside the gene matches. Germline loops: CDR1 SGDLS, CDR2 YYNGEE. In nucleotides, the CDR3 is TGTGCCAGCAGCGCCAAGGGACTAGCGGACTCCTACAATGAGCAGTTCTTC. Translation gives CASSAKGLADSYNEQFF. The full variable domain, in which reference TRBV9 and TRBJ2-1 provide the parts outside the CDR3, is DSGVTQTPKHLITATGQRVTLRCSPRSGDLSVYWYQQSLDQGLQFLIQYYNGEERAKGNILERFSAQQFPDLHSELNLSSLELGDSALYFCASSAKGLADSYNEQFFGPGTRLTVL.

For the CDR3, the DNA is TGTGCCAGCAGTTTAAGAGGGGGACAACTCAATGAGCAGTTCTTC. This sequence encodes CASSLRGGQLNEQFF. V usage is TRBV12-3 or TRBV12-4 and J usage is TRBJ2-1; D is possibly TRBD1 (6 bases). The V end lost 2 bases, the J end lost 6 bases, and 14 bases lay between the germline ends. This CDR3 region has 15 residues.

V is TRBV9 and J is TRBJ2-3; D not certain. Germline assignment: CDR1 SGDLS and CDR2 YYNGEE. The CDR3 contains 13 residues. With 5 bases removed from V and 0 bases from J, the gap between germline ends came to 7 bases. The CDR3 DNA reads as TGTGCCAGCAGATACTCTAGCACAGATACGCAGTATTTT. Residues: CASRYSSTDTQYF.

This clonotype turned up a few times. The chain links TRBV7-2 to TRBJ2-7; D may match TRBD1 or TRBD2 (5 bases each). Germline V gene data show CDR1 as SGHTA and CDR2 as FQGNSA. This CDR3 contains 15 residues. The V gene lost 5 bases and the J gene lost 6 bases, with 20 bases spanning the gap. CDR3 amino acids: CASSIGTRPSVEQYF. The CDR3 DNA follows: TGTGCCAGCAGCATCGGGACGCGCCCATCAGTCGAGCAGTACTTC.

The J gene is TRBJ2-5, the V gene TRBV5-6; 8 bases are shared with TRBD1. CDR1 and CDR2 from the germline V gene are SGHDT and YYEEEE. J lost 2 bases, V lost 4 bases, and 10 bases had no gene match. The CDR3 covers 16 residues. The CDR3 spells CASSPEGQAYQETQYF. The CDR3 DNA sequence: TGTGCCAGCAGCCCCGAGGGACAGGCATATCAAGAGACCCAGTACTTC.

This clonotype was found a few times. This rearrangement joins TRBV6-1 to TRBJ1-3; D not resolved. The CDR3 is 16 residues long. Germline CDR1 is MNHNS and CDR2 is SASEGT. V was clipped by 5 bases and J by 3 bases, with 17 bases between them. The CDR3 spells CASSTSLLMDGNTIYF. For the CDR3, the DNA is TGTGCCAGCAGTACCTCCTTACTAATGGATGGAAACACCATATATTTT.